The 25 T cell receptor beta chains reported below all come from one sample, sequenced in a study of vaccination effects on CD4 cells after COVID-19. The antigens for these receptors are not known. Libraries were prepared by immunoSEQ multiplex PCR; TCRdb keeps only in-frame clonotypes and omits some of them. The sample lists tens of thousands of clones, around 70% seen once, with approximately 12% in the top ten. Sequencing was preceded by expansion of antigen-specific CD4+ T cells with viral peptide pools in the ViraFEST assay. Culture lasted over 9 days before CD4+ T cell isolation. Participants got two doses of BNT162b2 or mRNA-1273 vaccine. The input for sequencing was CD4+ T cells from PBMCs cultured with HCoV-229E spike peptides, taken after COVID-19 vaccination. The source is a human donor who received a COVID-19 vaccine.

The chain is built from TRBV10-3 and TRBJ2-2; D may be TRBD1 (6 bases). This CDR3 comprises 15 residues. Germline CDR1 ENHRY, CDR2 SYGVKD. The V gene lost 3 bases and the J gene lost 8 bases, with 16 bases spanning the gap. The DNA for the CDR3 is TGTGCCATCAGTGAATCAACAGGGTTAGCGGGGGAGCTGTTTTTT. Its protein is CAISESTGLAGELFF.

This chain links TRBV2 with TRBJ1-5; D possibly corresponds to TRBD1 (5 bases). Germline values: CDR1 SNHLY, CDR2 FYNNEI. Deletions cut 6 bases from V and 1 base from J, with 13 bases between. The CDR3 has 15 amino acids. CDR3 sequence reads: CASRQVDSSNQPQHF. In nucleotides, the CDR3 is TGTGCCAGCAGACAGGTAGATTCAAGCAATCAGCCCCAGCATTTT.

The chain recombines TRBV18 with TRBJ2-4, with D perhaps being TRBD1 or TRBD2 (6 bases each). This CDR3 has 14 amino acids. The germline V and J ends were trimmed by 6 bases and 8 bases, with 17 bases remaining between them. The germline V gene has CDR1 KGHSH and CDR2 LQKENI. CDR3 DNA sequence: TGTGCCAGCTCCCCCCCGGCGGAGGGGGACATTCAGTACTTC. Translation: CASSPPAEGDIQYF.

The chain combines TRBV2 with TRBJ1-2, with D hard to call. CDR3 length: 13 amino acids. V shed 5 bases and J shed 0 bases, with 7 bases lying between them. The germline CDR1 and CDR2 sequences are SNHLY and FYNNEI. The CDR3: CASSTTPNYGYTF. The CDR3 nucleotides are TGTGCCAGCAGTACGACCCCTAACTATGGCTACACCTTC.

This chain joins TRBV4-1 and TRBJ1-4; TRBD1 matches at 12 bases. V lost 1 base and J lost 7; bases outside the gene matches: 4. Germline CDR1 reads MGHRA; CDR2 reads YSYEKL. The CDR3 is 16 residues long. CDR3 DNA: TGCGCCAGCAGCCAAGGGTGGGGACAGGGGGCTGAAAAACTGTTTTTT. Its protein is CASSQGWGQGAEKLFF.

This clone was observed a few times. CDR3 in amino acids: CASRKPGQANYGYTF. The CDR3 DNA sequence: TGTGCCAGCAGGAAGCCGGGACAGGCGAACTATGGCTACACCTTC. The rearrangement uses TRBV11-2 and TRBJ1-2, with 8 bases fitting TRBD1. Losses at the gene ends were 6 bases for V and 2 bases for J; bases not matched to a gene: 8. Germline values: CDR1 SGHAT, CDR2 FQNNGV. The CDR3 is made up of 15 amino acids.

The V gene is TRBV15, the J gene TRBJ1-6; TRBD1 matches at 7 bases. The CDR3 loop spans 15 amino acids. V was clipped by 0 bases and J by 10 bases; unmatched bases: 6. CDR1 LNHNV and CDR2 YYDKDF come from the germline V gene (reference sequence). The CDR3 spells CATSRESGGQSPLHF. CDR3 sequence (DNA): TGTGCCACCAGCAGAGAGAGCGGGGGACAGTCACCCCTCCACTTT.

The rearrangement uses TRBV7-9 and TRBJ2-1; no clear D gene. Germline loops: CDR1 SEHNR, CDR2 FQNEAQ (reference sequence). The CDR3 contains 14 residues. Between the trimmed V and J ends, which lost 10 bases and 5 bases, there was a span of 18 bases. CDR3 sequence: CATLMGYSNNEQFF. The CDR3 region has the DNA TGTGCCACCCTAATGGGCTATTCTAACAATGAGCAGTTCTTC. Filled out from reference TRBV7-9 and TRBJ2-1, the complete variable domain reads DTGVSQNPRHKITKRGQNVTFRCDPISEHNRLYWYRQTLGQGPEFLTYFQNEAQLEKSRLLSDRFSAERPKGSFSTLEIQRTEQGDSAMYLCATLMGYSNNEQFFGPGTRLTVL.

This chain uses TRBV19 with TRBJ1-1; D may be TRBD1 (5 bases). Germline assignment: CDR1 LNHDA and CDR2 SQIVND (reference sequence). The CDR3 sequence is 12 residues long. V was shortened by 8 bases and J by 11 bases, with 18 bases between the two germline ends. CDR3 sequence reads: CASRDPGRGAFF. Here the CDR3 DNA reads TGTGCCAGTCGAGACCCGGGGCGCGGGGCTTTCTTT.

The V call is TRBV27, the J call TRBJ1-4, with a weak D call TRBD1 (5 bases). This CDR3 has 14 residues. V was pared by 2 bases and J by 8 bases, with 12 bases between. Germline V gives CDR1 MNHEY, CDR2 SMNVEV (reference sequence). The CDR3 DNA reads as TGTGCCAGCAGTTTAGGGGGAAGGCGGGAAAAACTGTTTTTT. This gives the protein CASSLGGRREKLFF.

This clone came up once. The chain couples TRBV11-1 to TRBJ2-7; D could derive from TRBD1 or TRBD2 (6 bases each). The ends were cut back, 1 base at V and 5 bases at J, with 18 bases in the middle. This CDR3 is built from 16 residues. The germline V gene has CDR1 SGHAT and CDR2 FQDESV (reference sequence). CDR3 residues: CASSLGLGWGANEQYF. The DNA of the CDR3 is TGTGCCAGCAGCTTAGGCCTCGGTTGGGGGGCGAACGAGCAGTACTTC.

V usage is TRBV20-1 and J usage is TRBJ1-1; no reliable D call. This CDR3 region has 11 residues. V was clipped by 1 base and J by 1 base, with 1 base between them. Germline V CDR1 and CDR2: DFQATT, SNEGSKA (reference sequence). The CDR3 DNA follows: TGCAGTGCTAGAGGGAACACTGAAGCTTTCTTT. Protein sequence: CSARGNTEAFF.

V usage is TRBV19 and J usage is TRBJ2-3, with 9 bases identical to TRBD1. Germline CDR1 LNHDA, CDR2 SQIVND (reference sequence). CDR3 length: 13 amino acids. V trimming: 5 bases; J trimming: 5 bases; junction bases outside the gene matches: 2. The CDR3 DNA follows: TGTGCCAGTAGTGGGGACAGGGAAGATACGCAGTATTTT. It codes for CASSGDREDTQYF. Supplemented by reference TRBV19 and TRBJ2-3, the full variable domain reads DGGITQSPKYLFRKEGQNVTLSCEQNLNHDAMYWYRQDPGQGLRLIYYSQIVNDFQKGDIAEGYSVSREKKESFPLTVTSAQKNPTAFYLCASSGDREDTQYFGPGTRLTVL.

CDR3 region: CASSLPGRHYEQYF. CDR3 DNA sequence: TGTGCCAGCAGCTTGCCGGGACGCCACTACGAGCAGTACTTC. The chain carries TRBV5-6 and TRBJ2-7; the D gene could be TRBD1 or TRBD2 (5 bases each). The CDR3 is made up of 14 amino acids. V was clipped by 1 base and J by 3 bases, with 11 bases between them. The germline V gene encodes CDR1 SGHDT and CDR2 YYEEEE.

The CDR3 nucleotides are TGTGCCAGCAGCTTAGCGCGGTGGGGGGCTTTCACAACTAATGAAAAACTGTTTTTT. Its translation is CASSLARWGAFTTNEKLFF. The rearrangement uses TRBV7-9 and TRBJ1-4, with a weak D call TRBD1 (6 bases). The V and J ends lost 0 bases and 0 bases respectively, with 17 bases between them. The CDR3 runs 19 residues. Looked up from germline, CDR1 is SEHNR and CDR2 is FQNEAQ (reference sequence).

The chain links TRBV24-1 to TRBJ1-5; D is perhaps TRBD1 (5 bases). Germline CDR1 reads KGHDR; CDR2 reads SFDVKD. Trimming removed 3 bases at V and 9 bases at J, with 14 bases between. The CDR3 is 14 amino acids. CDR3 region: CATSDQGPPAPQHF. The CDR3 nucleotides are TGTGCCACCAGTGATCAGGGACCCCCCGCGCCCCAGCATTTT.

This chain uses TRBV15 with TRBJ1-2; a possible D gene is TRBD1 (5 bases). The CDR3 extends over 14 amino acids. Germline CDR1 and CDR2: LNHNV and YYDKDF (reference sequence). V shed 4 bases and J shed 7 bases, with 16 bases lying between them. The CDR3 nucleotides read TGTGCCACCAGCACCTATACGGGGGTACTTGGCTACACCTTC. Protein: CATSTYTGVLGYTF.

Only a few counts were recorded for this clone. The chain combines TRBV5-1 with TRBJ1-1, with 9 bases lining up with TRBD1. Losses at the gene ends were 4 bases for V and 2 bases for J; bases not matched to a gene: 6. This CDR3 is 15 amino acids long. The germline CDR1 and CDR2 sequences are SGHRS and YFSETQ. The CDR3 here is CASSPGDRVNTEAFF. DNA of the CDR3: TGCGCCAGCAGCCCCGGGGACAGGGTTAACACTGAAGCTTTCTTT.

Regarding this clone: A junction boundary mismatches the germline segment, possibly from a read error. This chain links TRBV2 with TRBJ2-7; 8 nucleotides match TRBD1. The CDR3 consists of 12 residues. The germline V gene encodes CDR1 SNHLY and CDR2 FYNNEI. The CDR3 bases are TGTGCCAGCGGACAGGGCTCCTCCGAGCAGTACTTC. Its protein product is CASGQGSSEQYF.

The V gene is TRBV12-3 or TRBV12-4, the J gene TRBJ1-1; perhaps TRBD1 as D (5 bases). Trimming took off 8 bases at V and 0 bases at J, with 10 bases between the two ends. The CDR3 covers 13 residues. CDR3 loop: CASYRGLNTEAFF. For the CDR3, the DNA is TGTGCCAGCTACCGGGGCCTGAACACTGAAGCTTTCTTT.

This chain links TRBV7-9 with TRBJ1-6, with 9 positions matching TRBD1. V was pared by 5 bases and J by 6 bases, with 8 bases of the junction left unmatched. The CDR3 length is 16 residues. Germline values: CDR1 SEHNR, CDR2 FQNEAQ (reference sequence). CDR3 residues: CASSHKRQGGNSPLHF. As DNA, the CDR3 is TGTGCCAGCAGCCACAAGAGACAGGGGGGTAATTCACCCCTCCACTTT.

The chain has TRBV5-1 and TRBJ1-1; D remains unclear. This CDR3 spans 13 amino acids. Germline CDR1 reads SGHRS; CDR2 reads YFSETQ. Trimming left V 0 bases short and J 2 bases short, with 5 bases between. DNA of the CDR3: TGCGCCAGCAGCTTGGCAGAAAACACTGAAGCTTTCTTT. Protein sequence: CASSLAENTEAFF.

This chain links TRBV12-3 or TRBV12-4 with TRBJ2-2, with no clear D. V lost 5 bases and J lost 6, with 4 bases in between. This CDR3 comprises 11 residues. CDR3: CASSPPGELFF. CDR3 bases: TGTGCCAGCAGTCCCCCCGGGGAGCTGTTTTTT.

The J gene is TRBJ2-5, the V gene TRBV18; D not resolved. The CDR3 is made up of 12 amino acids. V gave up 1 base and J gave up 2 bases, with 2 bases separating them. Per the germline V gene, CDR1 is KGHSH and CDR2 is LQKENI. CDR3 nucleotides: TGTGCCAGCTCACCACAACAAGAGACCCAGTACTTC. It is translated as CASSPQQETQYF. Based on the CDR3 plus reference TRBV18 and TRBJ2-5, the full variable domain is NAGVMQNPRHLVRRRGQEARLRCSPMKGHSHVYWYRQLPEEGLKFMVYLQKENIIDESGMPKERFSAEFPKEGPSILRIQQVVRGDSAAYFCASSPQQETQYFGPGTRLLVL.

This chain joins TRBV11-2 and TRBJ1-1; D may be TRBD1 (6 bases). CDR3 size: 14 residues. Germline CDR1 and CDR2: SGHAT and FQNNGV. The ends were cut back, 4 bases at V and 2 bases at J, with 11 bases in the middle. Written as DNA, the CDR3 is TGTGCCAGCAGCTACCTCAGGGGAAACACTGAAGCTTTCTTT. This sequence encodes CASSYLRGNTEAFF.